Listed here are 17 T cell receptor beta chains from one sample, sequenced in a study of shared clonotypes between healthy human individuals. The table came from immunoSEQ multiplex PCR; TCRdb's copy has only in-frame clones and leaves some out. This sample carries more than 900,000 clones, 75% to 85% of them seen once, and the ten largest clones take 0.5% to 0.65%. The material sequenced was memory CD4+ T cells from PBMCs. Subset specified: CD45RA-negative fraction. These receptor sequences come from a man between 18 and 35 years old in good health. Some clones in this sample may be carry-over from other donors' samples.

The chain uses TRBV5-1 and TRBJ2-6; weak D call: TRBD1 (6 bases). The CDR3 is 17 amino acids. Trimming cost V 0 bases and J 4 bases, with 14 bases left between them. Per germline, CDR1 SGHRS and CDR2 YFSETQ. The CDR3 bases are TGCGCCAGCAGCTTGGAGTTAGGGGGTACAGGGGCCAACGTCCTGACTTTC. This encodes CASSLELGGTGANVLTF.

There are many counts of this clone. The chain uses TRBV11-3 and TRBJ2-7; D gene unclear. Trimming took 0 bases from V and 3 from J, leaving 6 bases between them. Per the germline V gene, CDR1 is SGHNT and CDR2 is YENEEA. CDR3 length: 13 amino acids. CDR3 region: CASSLDSHYEQYF. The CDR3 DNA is TGTGCCAGCAGCTTAGATTCCCACTACGAGCAGTACTTC.

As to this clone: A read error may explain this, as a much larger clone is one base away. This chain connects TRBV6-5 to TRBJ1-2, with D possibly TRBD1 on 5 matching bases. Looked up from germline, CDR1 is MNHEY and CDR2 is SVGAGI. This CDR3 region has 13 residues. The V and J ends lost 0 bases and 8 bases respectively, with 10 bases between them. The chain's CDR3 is CASSYSGAEGYTF. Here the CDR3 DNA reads TGTGCCAGCAGTTACTCTGGGGCGGAAGGCTACACCTTC.

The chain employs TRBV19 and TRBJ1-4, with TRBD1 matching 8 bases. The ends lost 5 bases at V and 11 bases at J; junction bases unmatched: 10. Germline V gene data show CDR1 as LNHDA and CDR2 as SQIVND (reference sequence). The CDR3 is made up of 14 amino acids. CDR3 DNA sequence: TGTGCCAGTAGTTCCGCGGGACAGGCAATGAAACTGTTTTTT. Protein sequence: CASSSAGQAMKLFF.

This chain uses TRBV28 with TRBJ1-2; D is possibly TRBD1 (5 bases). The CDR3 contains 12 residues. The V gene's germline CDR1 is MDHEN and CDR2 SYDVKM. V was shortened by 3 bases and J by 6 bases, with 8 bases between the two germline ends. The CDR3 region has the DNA TGTGCCAGCAGTTTGGTAGGGGATGGCTACACCTTC. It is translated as CASSLVGDGYTF.

The CDR3 reads CASSHRGTSGLNTGELFF. The CDR3 DNA reads as TGTGCCAGCAGCCACCGGGGGACTAGCGGATTAAACACCGGGGAGCTGTTTTTT. The chain carries TRBV5-4 and TRBJ2-2; 11 bases agree with TRBD2. This CDR3 comprises 18 residues. After removal of 4 bases from V and 2 bases from J, the junction contained 10 bases not matched to a gene. The V gene's germline CDR1 is SGHNT and CDR2 YYREEE (reference sequence).

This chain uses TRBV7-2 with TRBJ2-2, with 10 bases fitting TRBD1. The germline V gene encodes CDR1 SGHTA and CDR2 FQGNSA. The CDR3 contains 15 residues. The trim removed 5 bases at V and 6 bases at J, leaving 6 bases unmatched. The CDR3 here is CASSPRDRGPGELFF. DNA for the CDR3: TGTGCCAGCAGCCCGCGGGACAGGGGCCCCGGGGAGCTGTTTTTT.

CDR3 region: CASSSYSRGENQPQHF. CDR3 coding DNA: TGTGCCAGCAGTTCGTACAGCAGGGGCGAAAATCAGCCCCAGCATTTT. The chain carries TRBV6-5 and TRBJ1-5; D is possibly TRBD1 (6 bases). The CDR3 totals 16 residues. CDR1 MNHEY and CDR2 SVGAGI come from the germline V gene. Deletions cut 4 bases from V and 4 bases from J, with 17 bases between.

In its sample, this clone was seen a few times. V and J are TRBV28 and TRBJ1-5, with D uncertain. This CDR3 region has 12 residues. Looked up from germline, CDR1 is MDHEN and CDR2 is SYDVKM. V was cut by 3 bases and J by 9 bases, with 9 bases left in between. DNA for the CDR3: TGTGCCAGCAGTTTTAGGCGGGCGCCCCAGCATTTT. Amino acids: CASSFRRAPQHF.

The CDR3: CASSSGQGLGGYTF. CDR3 DNA sequence: TGTGCCAGCTCATCCGGACAGGGGTTGGGTGGCTACACCTTC. This chain joins TRBV18 and TRBJ1-2, with 9 bases matching TRBD1. The CDR3 has 14 residues. J gave up 7 bases and V 5 bases, and 8 bases lay outside the gene matches. CDR1 is KGHSH, CDR2 LQKENI, per germline.

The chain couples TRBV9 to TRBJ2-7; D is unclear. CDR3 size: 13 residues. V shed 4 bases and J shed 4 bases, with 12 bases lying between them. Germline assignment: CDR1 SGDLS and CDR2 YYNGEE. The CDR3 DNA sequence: TGTGCCAGCAGCCTAAGAGACGGTTACGAGCAGTACTTC. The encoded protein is CASSLRDGYEQYF.

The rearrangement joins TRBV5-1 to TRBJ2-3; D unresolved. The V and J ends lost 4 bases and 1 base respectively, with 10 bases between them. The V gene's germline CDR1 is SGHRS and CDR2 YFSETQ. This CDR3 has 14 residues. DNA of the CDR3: TGCGCCAGCAGCCTGGACGTACGCACAGATACGCAGTATTTT. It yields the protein CASSLDVRTDTQYF.

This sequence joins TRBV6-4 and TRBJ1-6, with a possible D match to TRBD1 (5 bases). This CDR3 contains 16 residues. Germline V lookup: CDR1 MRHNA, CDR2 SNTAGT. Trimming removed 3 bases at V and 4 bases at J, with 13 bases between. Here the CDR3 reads CASSEEGRVYNSPLHF. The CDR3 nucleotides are TGTGCCAGCAGTGAAGAGGGGAGGGTTTATAATTCACCCCTCCACTTT.

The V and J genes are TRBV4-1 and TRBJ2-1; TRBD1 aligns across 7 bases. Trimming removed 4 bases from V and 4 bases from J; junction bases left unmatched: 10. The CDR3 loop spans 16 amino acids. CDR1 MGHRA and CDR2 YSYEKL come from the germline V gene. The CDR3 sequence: CASSPFTGARYNEQFF. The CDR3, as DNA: TGCGCCAGCAGCCCGTTTACAGGGGCCCGATACAATGAGCAGTTCTTC.

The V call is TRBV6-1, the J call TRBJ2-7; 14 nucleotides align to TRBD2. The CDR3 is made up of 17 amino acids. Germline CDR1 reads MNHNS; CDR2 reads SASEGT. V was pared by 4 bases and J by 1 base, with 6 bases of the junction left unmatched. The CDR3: CASSGRLAGGSSYEQYF. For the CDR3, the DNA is TGTGCCAGCAGTGGTCGACTAGCGGGAGGGAGTTCCTACGAGCAGTACTTC.

CDR3 sequence reads: CASSLGSGKNEQFF. DNA of the CDR3: TGTGCCAGTAGTCTCGGGAGTGGGAAAAATGAGCAGTTCTTC. This rearrangement joins TRBV19 to TRBJ2-1, with D maybe TRBD2 (6 bases). The CDR3 contains 14 residues. V lost 5 bases and J lost 7, with 15 bases in between. Germline V gene data show CDR1 as LNHDA and CDR2 as SQIVND (reference sequence).

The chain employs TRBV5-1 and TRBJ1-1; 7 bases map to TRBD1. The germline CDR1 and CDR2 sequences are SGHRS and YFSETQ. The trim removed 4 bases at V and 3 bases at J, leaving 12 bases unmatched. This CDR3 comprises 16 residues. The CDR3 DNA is TGCGCCAGCAGCGAGAGGTTGACAGGGCGGGACACTGAAGCTTTCTTT. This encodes CASSERLTGRDTEAFF.